A selection of T cell receptor beta chains follows, all from one sample in a study of cytomegalovirus exposure and HLA in healthy donors. The table came from immunoSEQ multiplex PCR; TCRdb's copy has only in-frame clones and leaves some out. Among 130,000 to 150,000 clones, roughly 80% were seen once, and the ten largest hold less than 3.5%. Sequencing was performed on PBMCs. The receptors were gathered from a woman aged 25 to 45 in good health and CMV-seronegative. CDR3s include the opening cysteine and the closing phenylalanine or tryptophan. A D gene is named only where the DNA matches it firmly. For some rows the clone size is stated as once, few or many, or as a class when expanded; others skip it.

v_gene	d_gene	j_gene	abundance	CDR3aa	CDR3nt
TRBV18	.	TRBJ1-1	.	CASSPSREGNTEAFF	TGTGCCAGCTCACCAAGCAGGGAGGGGAACACTGAAGCTTTCTTT
TRBV5-1	.	TRBJ1-2	.	CASSLGQEGDGYTF	TGCGCCAGCAGCTTGGGACAGGAAGGGGATGGCTACACCTTC
TRBV7-9	.	TRBJ2-7	.	CASSSRGSYEQYF	TGTGCCAGCAGCTCCAGGGGTTCCTACGAGCAGTACTTC
TRBV10-3	TRBD2	TRBJ2-7	.	CAISEMWLADTSYEQYF	TGTGCCATCAGTGAGATGTGGCTAGCGGACACCTCCTACGAGCAGTACTTC
TRBV6-1	.	TRBJ1-5	.	CASRRGNQPQHF	TGTGCCAGCAGACGAGGCAATCAGCCCCAGCATTTT
TRBV9	TRBD2	TRBJ2-5	.	CASSVGREHRETQYF	TGTGCCAGCAGCGTGGGGCGGGAGCACCGCGAGACCCAGTACTTC
TRBV28	TRBD2	TRBJ2-5	.	CASRLAGRAQETQYF	TGTGCCAGCAGATTAGCGGGACGGGCTCAAGAGACCCAGTACTTC
TRBV6-1	TRBD1	TRBJ2-7	few	CATHSGGNEQYF	TGTGCCACGCACTCAGGGGGCAACGAGCAGTACTTC
TRBV19	.	TRBJ2-3	.	CASSMADTQYF	TGTGCCAGTAGTATGGCCGATACGCAGTATTTT
TRBV10-1	TRBD1	TRBJ2-7	.	CASSENPGQGADEQYF	TGCGCCAGCAGTGAGAATCCGGGACAGGGGGCAGACGAGCAGTACTTC
TRBV5-1	TRBD1	TRBJ1-3	.	CASSFGTDSGNTIYF	TGCGCCAGCAGCTTTGGGACAGACTCTGGAAACACCATATATTTT
TRBV6-6	TRBD2	TRBJ2-2	.	CASSPGGTGELFF	TGTGCCAGCAGCCCGGGGGGCACCGGGGAGCTGTTTTTT
TRBV19	TRBD2	TRBJ2-5	once	CASSIVGSGGRETQYF	TGTGCCAGTAGTATAGTGGGTAGCGGGGGCCGGGAGACCCAGTACTTC
TRBV10-3	TRBD1	TRBJ1-1	few	CAISEGQGAGAFF	TGTGCCATCAGTGAGGGACAGGGGGCCGGGGCTTTCTTT
TRBV18	.	TRBJ1-1	.	CASSPPTLGTEAFF	TGTGCCAGCTCACCCCCAACTCTTGGCACTGAAGCTTTCTTT
TRBV7-2	.	TRBJ2-3	.	CASSDGGPADTQYF	TGTGCCAGCAGCGACGGGGGGCCGGCAGATACGCAGTATTTT
TRBV18	.	TRBJ1-2	.	CASSPDSNYGYTF	TGTGCCAGCTCACCGGACAGTAACTATGGCTACACCTTC
TRBV7-2	TRBD1	TRBJ2-7	.	CASSQETGQGYEQYF	TGTGCCAGCAGCCAGGAAACGGGACAGGGCTACGAGCAGTACTTC
TRBV19	TRBD1	TRBJ1-5	.	CARPPSPPGGNQPQHF	TGTGCCAGACCCCCCTCTCCGCCAGGGGGGAATCAGCCCCAGCATTTT